The 4 T cell receptor beta chains presented below share a single source sample, sequenced in a study of blood T cell repertoires in COVID-19. Clones were read by immunoSEQ multiplex PCR, and TCRdb kept only the in-frame ones, dropping some. The sample lists around 140,000 clones, 77% occurring once. The sample comprised peripheral blood. The receptors come from a woman between 50 and 59 years old with active or convalescent COVID-19.

The genes are TRBV1 and TRBJ2-3; the table's TRBD2 call for D was not verified on the DNA. TRBV1 is flagged as a pseudogene. The CDR3 covers 18 residues. The CDR3: CTSSQIKTLAGGTDTQYF. The CDR3 coding sequence is TGCACCAGCAGCCAAATAAAAACATTAGCGGGGGGCACAGATACGCAGTATTTT.

The chain recombines TRBV7-3 with TRBJ2-1; perhaps TRBD1 as D (8 bases). Germline V lookup: CDR1 SGHTA, CDR2 FQGTGA. V lost 5 bases, J lost 9 bases, and 20 bases lay in between. The CDR3 sequence is 15 residues long. The CDR3: CASSTGGALSGEQFF. The CDR3, as DNA: TGTGCCAGCAGCACAGGGGGGGCCTTGTCTGGTGAGCAGTTCTTC.

This rearrangement joins TRBV6-5 to TRBJ1-1, with D hard to call. The germline V and J ends were trimmed by 7 bases and 4 bases, with 7 bases remaining between them. Germline CDR1 is MNHEY and CDR2 is SVGAGI. CDR3 size: 11 residues. CDR3 sequence (DNA): TGTGCCAGCATGAGGCCCACTGAAGCTTTCTTT. It specifies CASMRPTEAFF.

The rearrangement uses TRBV7-2 and TRBJ1-4, with no clear D. CDR3 length: 17 residues. Deletions cut 1 base from V and 6 bases from J, with 18 bases between. Germline V CDR1 and CDR2: SGHTA, FQGNSA. The CDR3 DNA reads as TGTGCCAGCAGCTTAGTCGGGAGGGAAGGAGGTTATGAAAAACTGTTTTTT. It translates to CASSLVGREGGYEKLFF.